This T cell receptor beta chain was retrieved from a study of T cell changes during pregnancy in multiple sclerosis. This clone was seen only a few times. Repertoires were generated with immunoSEQ multiplex PCR, while TCRdb's copy carries only in-frame clones and drops some. Of 75,000 to 85,000 clones listed, 93% are singletons. This sequence was found in a female donor with multiple sclerosis, enrolled in a pregnancy study. The source material was peripheral blood, sampled in the second trimester of pregnancy.

The CDR3 DNA follows: TGTGCCATCAGGGGGGCTTTCAGCACAGATACGCAGTATTTT. Protein: CAIRGAFSTDTQYF. The chain uses TRBV10-3 and TRBJ2-3, with D possibly being TRBD1 (6 bases). Germline loops: CDR1 ENHRY, CDR2 SYGVKD. The V and J ends lost 6 bases and 0 bases respectively, with 10 bases between them. The CDR3 has 14 residues.